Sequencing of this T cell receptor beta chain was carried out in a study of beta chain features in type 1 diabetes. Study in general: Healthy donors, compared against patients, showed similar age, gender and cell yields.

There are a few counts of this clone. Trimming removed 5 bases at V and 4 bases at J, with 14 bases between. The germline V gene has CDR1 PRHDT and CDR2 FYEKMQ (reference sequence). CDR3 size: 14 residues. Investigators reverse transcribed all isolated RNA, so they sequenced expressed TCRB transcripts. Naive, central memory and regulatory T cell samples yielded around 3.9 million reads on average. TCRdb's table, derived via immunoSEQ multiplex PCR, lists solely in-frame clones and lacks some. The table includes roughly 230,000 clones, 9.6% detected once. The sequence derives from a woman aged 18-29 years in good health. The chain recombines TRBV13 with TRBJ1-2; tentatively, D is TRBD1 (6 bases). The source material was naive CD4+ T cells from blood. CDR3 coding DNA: TGTGCCAGCAGCCATAGGGGGGGACTCTATGGCTACACCTTC. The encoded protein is CASSHRGGLYGYTF.